This TCR beta chain was recovered during a study of T cell responses to AZD1222 COVID-19 vaccine. About the study: Analysis merged second doses at about 4 or about 12 weeks.

Sequenced by immunoSEQ multiplex PCR; TCRdb stores in-frame clones only, minus some. The sample records over 75,000 clones, around 90% being singletons. Overall study findings and caveats: Unmutated variant regions reportedly attract nearly half of all spike-specific TCRs. Females made up more of the donors, who were largely white British, and clonal diversity may have come out too low.

On this clone: Antigen: not known.

The receptor comes from an adult in good health. The specimen comprised peripheral blood, sampled on day 0 of AZD1222 vaccination.

DNA for the CDR3: TGTGCCATCCGGGATGGGAGGGGGCTCTACGAGCAGTACTTC. This sequence encodes CAIRDGRGLYEQYF. V is TRBV6-5 and J is TRBJ2-7, with D perhaps matching TRBD1 or TRBD2 (7 bases each). Germline-derived CDR1 and CDR2 are MNHEY and SVGAGI. The CDR3 extends over 14 amino acids. Trimming removed 10 bases at V and 3 bases at J, with 19 bases between.